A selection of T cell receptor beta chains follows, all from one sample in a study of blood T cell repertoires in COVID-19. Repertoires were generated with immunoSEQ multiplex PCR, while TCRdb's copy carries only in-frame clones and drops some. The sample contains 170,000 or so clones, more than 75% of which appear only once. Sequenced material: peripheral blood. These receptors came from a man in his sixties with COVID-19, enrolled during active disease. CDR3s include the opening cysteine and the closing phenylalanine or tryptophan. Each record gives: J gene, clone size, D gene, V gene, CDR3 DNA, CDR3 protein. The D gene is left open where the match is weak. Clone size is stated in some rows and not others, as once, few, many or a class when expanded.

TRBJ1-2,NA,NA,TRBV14,TGTGCCAGCAGCCAAGATCCGAGGGATAACTATGGCTACACCTTC,CASSQDPRDNYGYTF
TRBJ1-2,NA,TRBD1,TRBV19,TGTGCCAGTAGTATCCCGACAGGGAACTATGGCTACACCTTC,CASSIPTGNYGYTF
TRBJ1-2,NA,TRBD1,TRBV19,TGTGCCAGTAGTACGGGACAGTTTTATGGCTACACCTTC,CASSTGQFYGYTF
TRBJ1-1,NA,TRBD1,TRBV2,TGTGCCAGCAGAGGACAGGAGAACACTGAAGCTTTCTTT,CASRGQENTEAFF
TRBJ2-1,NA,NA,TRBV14,TGTGCCAGCAGCCCCCCCGGGGATGTCTACAATGAGCAGTTCTTC,CASSPPGDVYNEQFF
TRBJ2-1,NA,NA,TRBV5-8,TGTGCCAGCAGCTTTCGGGGGGCCAGCAATGAGCAGTTCTTC,CASSFRGASNEQFF
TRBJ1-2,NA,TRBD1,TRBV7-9,TGTGCCAGCAGCCCTGGTGGACAGGGGGCCTGGGGCTACACCTTC,CASSPGGQGAWGYTF
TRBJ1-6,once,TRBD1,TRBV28,TGTGCCAGCAGCCGCACAGGGGCGGTGTCACCCCTCCACTTT,CASSRTGAVSPLHF
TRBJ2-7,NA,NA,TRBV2,TGTGCCAGCAAAGGACAGCCTGGCGAGCAGTACTTC,CASKGQPGEQYF
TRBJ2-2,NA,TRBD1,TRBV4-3,TGCGCCAGCAGCCTGGGACAGGCCACCGGGGAGCTGTTTTTT,CASSLGQATGELFF
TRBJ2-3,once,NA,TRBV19,TGTGCCAGTAGTATTATCTACACGGGTGGGGGGTTGGTCACAGATACGCAGTATTTT,CASSIIYTGGGLVTDTQYF
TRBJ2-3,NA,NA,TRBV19,TGTGCCAGTAGTCCCCGATGGACTGGAGATACGCAGTATTTT,CASSPRWTGDTQYF
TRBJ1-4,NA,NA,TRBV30,TGTGCCTGGAGGAGGTCTTCTCATGAAAAACTGTTTTTT,CAWRRSSHEKLFF
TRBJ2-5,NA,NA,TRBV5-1,TGCGCCAGCAGCGGGGGAGGGGGAGGAGAGACCCAGTACTTC,CASSGGGGGETQYF
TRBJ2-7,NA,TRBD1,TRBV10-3,TGTGCCATCAGGTCCGGGACAGGAGCCTACGAGCAGTACTTC,CAIRSGTGAYEQYF
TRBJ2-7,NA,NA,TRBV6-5,TGTGCCAGCAGTTACTCGCCAGGGATTACCTACGAGCAGTACTTC,CASSYSPGITYEQYF
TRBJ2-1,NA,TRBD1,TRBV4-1,TGCGCCAGCAGCCAGACCAGGACAGGGGTTTGGAGTGAGCAGTTCTTC,CASSQTRTGVWSEQFF
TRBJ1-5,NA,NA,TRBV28,TGTGCCAGCAAGGGAGGGGGGGGTAATCAGCCCCAGCATTTT,CASKGGGGNQPQHF
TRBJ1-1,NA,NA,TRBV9,TGTGCCAGCAGCGTGAGTCAGGGAAGGGGTGAAGCTTTCTTT,CASSVSQGRGEAFF
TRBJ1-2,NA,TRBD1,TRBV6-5,TGTGCCAGCAGACAGGGGGGCGCGGATGGAGGCTACACCTTC,CASRQGGADGGYTF
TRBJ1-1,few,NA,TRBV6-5,TGTGCCAGCAGTTACGGCAGGGGTGGCACTGAAGCTTTCTTT,CASSYGRGGTEAFF
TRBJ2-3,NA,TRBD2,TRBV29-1,TGCAGCGGGTGGGGGAGGGGACTACTCACAGATACGCAGTATTTT,CSGWGRGLLTDTQYF
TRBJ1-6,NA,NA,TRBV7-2,TGTGCCAGCAGCTTAGGGGCGCGGGCGCCCCTCCACTTT,CASSLGARAPLHF
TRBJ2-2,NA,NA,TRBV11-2,TGTGCCAGCAGCTCCCAACAGGGATATAACACCGGGGAGCTGTTTTTT,CASSSQQGYNTGELFF
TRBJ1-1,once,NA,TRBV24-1,TGTGCCACCAGTGACACAGGGTCGGGGAACACTGAAGCTTTCTTT,CATSDTGSGNTEAFF
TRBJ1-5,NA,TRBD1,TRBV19,TGTGCCAGTAGGCCCCGGACAGGGGCGGATCAGCCCCAGCATTTT,CASRPRTGADQPQHF
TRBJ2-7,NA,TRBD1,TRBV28,TGTGCCAGCAGTTTTCAGGGACAGCTCGCCTACGAGCAGTACTTC,CASSFQGQLAYEQYF